Following are 9 T cell receptor beta chains from one sample sequenced in a study of early T cells in non-severe SARS-CoV-2 infection. TCRdb re-analysed the 5' RACE reads in MiXCR, keeping a single row per CDR3 protein. Among 55,000 to 75,000 distinct CDR3 sequences listed, 9% to 15% were seen once. The sample was whole blood. Receptors originate from an adult who was a healthcare worker with PCR-confirmed SARS-CoV-2 infection or an uninfected control (not recorded which).

The sample holds many counts of this clonotype. The rearrangement uses TRBV6-1 and TRBJ1-5, with TRBD1 identical over 7 bases. The CDR3 has 15 residues. Germline lookup yields CDR1 MNHNS and CDR2 SASEGT. V trimming: 10 bases; J trimming: 0 bases; junction bases outside the gene matches: 9. This chain's CDR3 is CATERGQYSNQPQHF. The CDR3 DNA reads as TGTGCCACCGAAAGGGGACAGTATAGCAATCAGCCCCAGCATTTT.

The chain couples TRBV6-6 to TRBJ1-1; D gene ambiguous. V lost 0 bases and J lost 4, with 12 bases in between. This CDR3 is built from 15 residues. Per the germline V gene, CDR1 is MNHNY and CDR2 is SVGAGI (reference sequence). CDR3 DNA sequence: TGTGCCAGCAGTTACTCACAGAAGACGGGCACTGAAGCTTTCTTT. The encoded protein is CASSYSQKTGTEAFF.

The V and J genes are TRBV7-6 and TRBJ2-7, with TRBD1 matching 9 bases. Trimming removed 5 bases from V and 5 bases from J; junction bases left unmatched: 13. This CDR3 is built from 16 residues. CDR1 is SGHVS, CDR2 FNYEAQ, per germline. This CDR3 reads CASSPEPGQGYNEQYF. For the CDR3, the DNA is TGTGCCAGCAGCCCGGAACCGGGACAGGGTTACAACGAGCAGTACTTC.

The J gene is TRBJ2-7, the V gene TRBV29-1; perhaps TRBD2 as D (5 bases). V dropped 6 bases and J dropped 5 bases, with 17 bases sitting between them. The CDR3 loop spans 13 amino acids. Per the germline V gene, CDR1 is SQVTM and CDR2 is ANQGSEA. CDR3 region: CSVLPGDGNEQYF. CDR3 sequence (DNA): TGCAGCGTCCTCCCCGGGGATGGTAACGAGCAGTACTTC.

Ten or more counts support this clonotype. The V call is TRBV29-1, the J call TRBJ2-7; D unclear. V shed 6 bases and J shed 2 bases, with 14 bases lying between them. The CDR3 loop spans 13 amino acids. Germline loops: CDR1 SQVTM, CDR2 ANQGSEA. CDR3 bases: TGCAGCGTCTCCCCCCGTGGGCCCTACGAGCAGTACTTC. Translating it yields CSVSPRGPYEQYF.

This sequence joins TRBV7-2 and TRBJ1-1; TRBD1 is a possible D gene (5 bases). V lost 5 bases, J lost 4 bases, and 17 bases lay in between. The length of the CDR3 is 15 residues. Germline V gene data show CDR1 as SGHTA and CDR2 as FQGNSA. The CDR3 nucleotides are TGTGCCAGCAGCCTTCAAGGGGTGGTAGGCACTGAAGCTTTCTTT. This translates into CASSLQGVVGTEAFF.

CDR3 amino acids: CASSPLGVSGDAGELFF. Written as DNA, the CDR3 is TGTGCCAGCAGTCCTTTAGGGGTGTCAGGGGACGCCGGGGAGCTGTTTTTT. The gene calls are TRBV27 and TRBJ2-2, with D possibly matching TRBD1 (6 bases). Germline assignment: CDR1 MNHEY and CDR2 SMNVEV (reference sequence). CDR3 length equals 17 residues. V lost 5 bases and J 6 bases, leaving 22 bases between the germline ends.

This clonotype turned up a few times. This chain links TRBV5-1 with TRBJ2-7, with TRBD1 matching 8 bases. Per germline, CDR1 SGHRS and CDR2 YFSETQ. V dropped 0 bases and J dropped 3; count of bases not matched to a gene: 2. The CDR3 extends over 14 amino acids. Here the CDR3 reads CASSLDRGDYEQYF. As DNA, the CDR3 is TGCGCCAGCAGCTTGGACAGGGGGGACTACGAGCAGTACTTC.

In its sample, this clonotype was seen many times. J is TRBJ2-7 and V is TRBV18; TRBD1 aligns across 10 bases. This CDR3 has 14 amino acids. V lost 6 bases and J lost 5; bases outside the gene matches: 7. Germline CDR1 KGHSH, CDR2 LQKENI. The CDR3 region has the DNA TGTGCCAGCTCGCCCTGGACAGGGGGAAACGAGCAGTACTTC. Translation: CASSPWTGGNEQYF.